This T cell receptor (beta chain) was found in a study of T-cell reconstitution after alpha-beta-depleted transplantation in children (dated by TCRdb to the mid-2010s). As for the study more broadly: Using TCR repertoire profiling, the study followed T-cell immune reconstitution in a quantitative way in children after TCRalphabeta/CD19-depleted allogeneic hematopoietic cell transplantation.

Library preparation employed PCR. TCRdb records Illumina HiSeq 2500 as the sequencer. Molecular barcoding was employed in the preparation of TCR libraries, with unique molecular identifiers being used to normalize TCRbeta repertoire quantification. The public reads were run again by TCRdb, first through fastp at Q25 and then through MiXCR, and only productive beta chains were kept. Each CDR3 protein appears once, grouped with its most common genes and DNA. The sample profile shows about 500,000 distinct CDR3 sequences; roughly 33% of them were found once. The ten largest clonotypes hold around 2.4% of the sample. Compared with germline, V lacks 4 bases and J lacks 2 bases; bases without a gene match: 17. CDR1 and CDR2 are read off the germline V gene as SGHDN and FVKESK. Including cysteine and phenylalanine, the CDR3 has 20 amino acids. Only the CDR3 part of the read is kept: 60 bases, read in frame from the first base.

On this clonotype itself: The target of this receptor is not known. No much larger clone is present one base from it, and per-base qualities are unavailable.

The chain is encoded by TRBV14 joined to TRBJ2-1, with TRBD2 identical over 10 junction bases. This sequence was found in a human donor who donated a stem cell graft to a child with aplastic anemia. The sequencing here drew on PBMCs from the stem cell graft donor, taken from the stem cell graft. Here the CDR3 is given as CASSPVLTSGIGPAYNEQFF. The nucleotide sequence reads as follows: TGTGCCAGCAGCCCCGTCCTCACTAGCGGGATAGGACCCGCCTACAATGAGCAGTTCTTC.